The T cell receptor beta chain under discussion was sequenced for a study of Graves' ophthalmopathy and Graves' hyperthyroidism. Patients were diagnosed from clinical symptoms, serum thyroxine, TRAb, thyroid ultrasound and orbital computed tomography. The authors amplified TCR beta CDR3 regions, and they did so from RNA transcripts for repertoire sequencing. First-round RT-PCR with HTBI primers preceded a second-round multiplex PCR. TCRdb re-called the multiplex PCR reads with MiXCR, one entry per CDR3 protein. The sample lists 600,000 to 950,000 distinct CDR3 sequences, roughly 40% occurring once. This sequence originates from an adult man with Graves' ophthalmopathy. The sample was peripheral blood.

CDR3 nucleotides: TGTGCCAGCAGCTTTCCAGGCACAGATACGCAGTATTTT. Its translation: CASSFPGTDTQYF. The chain carries TRBV7-8 and TRBJ2-3; unclear D gene. CDR3 size: 13 residues. Trimming took off 3 bases at V and 1 base at J, with 5 bases between the two ends. Germline loops: CDR1 SGHVS, CDR2 FQNEAQ.